These T cell receptor beta chains were read from a single sample in a study of identical twins' blood T cells. From the 5' RACE reads, TCRdb called clonotypes with MiXCR, one entry per CDR3 protein. The sample has 400,000 or so distinct CDR3 sequences; roughly 30% are singletons. The sequenced material came from PBMCs. The receptors derive from a woman aged 18-49 years in good health. The CDR3 runs from the conserved cysteine through the conserved F or W. The D gene is left open where the match is weak. Some rows have no size entry. The others give once, few or many, or a class for an expanded clone.

v_gene	abundance	j_gene	d_gene	CDR3aa	CDR3nt
TRBV4-3	few	TRBJ1-1	-	CASSQDFGGSTEAFF	TGCGCCAGCAGCCAAGATTTCGGGGGGAGCACTGAAGCTTTCTTT
TRBV11-3	few	TRBJ2-1	TRBD2	CASSLPAGDYNEQFF	TGTGCCAGCAGCTTACCAGCGGGGGACTACAATGAGCAGTTCTTC
TRBV6-6	few	TRBJ1-2	-	CASSTTWTQSNYGYTF	TGTGCCAGCAGTACCACGTGGACCCAATCTAACTATGGCTACACCTTC
TRBV5-1	few	TRBJ2-1	-	CASSLYRSNEQFF	TGCGCCAGCAGCTTGTATCGGAGCAATGAGCAGTTCTTC
TRBV2	few	TRBJ1-3	-	CASSEVRQEGNTIYF	TGTGCCAGCAGTGAAGTCCGGCAGGAGGGAAACACCATATATTTT
TRBV9	few	TRBJ1-2	-	CASSVGLGDGYTF	TGTGCCAGCAGCGTAGGGCTGGGGGATGGCTACACCTTC
TRBV12-3/TRBV12-4	many	TRBJ1-3	-	CASSPSFAIGNTIYF	TGTGCCAGCAGCCCATCATTCGCGATTGGAAACACCATATATTTT
TRBV5-6	-	TRBJ1-1	-	CASSPGFGAMNTEAFF	TGTGCCAGCAGCCCGGGATTTGGAGCCATGAACACTGAAGCTTTCTTT
TRBV11-2	many	TRBJ1-1	-	CASSLDLYSLEAFF	TGTGCCAGCAGCTTAGATCTGTACAGTTTAGAAGCTTTCTTT
TRBV9	-	TRBJ1-1	-	CAGGDTEAFF	TGTGCCGGCGGAGACACTGAAGCTTTCTTT
TRBV20-1	few	TRBJ1-6	-	CSASGLADNSPLHF	TGCAGTGCTAGTGGCCTAGCTGATAATTCACCCCTCCACTTT
TRBV9	few	TRBJ1-4	TRBD1	CASSPWDRSNEKLFF	TGTGCCAGCAGCCCCTGGGACAGGAGCAATGAAAAACTGTTTTTT
TRBV11-2	-	TRBJ1-4	-	CASSFWQGGGKLFF	TGTGCCAGCAGCTTTTGGCAGGGTGGAGGAAAACTGTTTTTT
TRBV5-4	few	TRBJ2-7	TRBD2	CASSAREGLYEQYF	TGTGCCAGCAGCGCACGGGAGGGGCTCTACGAGCAGTACTTC
TRBV6-2/TRBV6-3	-	TRBJ2-2	-	CASKPPVYTGELFF	TGTGCCAGCAAGCCCCCGGTCTACACCGGGGAGCTGTTTTTT
TRBV7-2	-	TRBJ1-2	-	CASSLASGGRVYGYTF	TGTGCCAGCAGCTTAGCTTCCGGGGGGCGAGTCTATGGCTACACCTTC
TRBV6-5	many	TRBJ1-2	-	CASSSRDTNSNYGYTF	TGTGCCAGCAGTTCCCGGGACACAAATTCAAACTATGGCTACACCTTC
TRBV29-1	-	TRBJ2-2	TRBD2	CSARPGTLPGLGVTGELFF	TGCAGCGCGAGACCCGGGACCCTGCCAGGACTAGGAGTCACCGGGGAGCTGTTTTTT
TRBV20-1	-	TRBJ2-2	-	CSARGTEGDTGELFF	TGCAGTGCTAGAGGGACCGAGGGTGACACCGGGGAGCTGTTTTTT
TRBV20-1	few	TRBJ2-3	TRBD2	CSARKAGHTDTQYF	TGCAGTGCTAGAAAAGCGGGGCACACAGATACGCAGTATTTT
TRBV20-1	-	TRBJ2-2	-	CSARDRAGKSGELFF	TGCAGTGCTAGAGATCGGGCGGGGAAGTCCGGGGAGCTGTTTTTT
TRBV29-1	few	TRBJ1-2	-	CSAHRGEDYGYTF	TGCAGCGCTCACCGGGGGGAAGACTATGGCTACACCTTC
TRBV27	-	TRBJ1-5	TRBD1	CASSWTGLSNQPQHF	TGTGCCAGCAGTTGGACAGGGCTGAGCAATCAGCCCCAGCATTTT
TRBV6-2/TRBV6-3	many	TRBJ1-5	-	CASSYILAGYNQPQHF	TGTGCCAGCAGTTACATCCTTGCGGGTTACAATCAGCCCCAGCATTTT
TRBV3-1	-	TRBJ2-5	TRBD2	CASSPHLAETQETQYF	TGTGCCAGCAGCCCACATCTAGCGGAAACACAAGAGACCCAGTACTTC
TRBV20-1	-	TRBJ2-5	-	CSAIRQAGETQYF	TGCAGTGCTATCCGGCAAGCGGGAGAGACCCAGTACTTC
TRBV2	-	TRBJ1-5	-	CASSEANAALGNQPQHF	TGTGCCAGCAGTGAAGCGAATGCCGCTTTAGGCAATCAGCCCCAGCATTTT
TRBV2	-	TRBJ1-5	-	CASSGSQGWPQHF	TGTGCCAGCAGTGGGTCCCAGGGATGGCCCCAGCATTTT
TRBV20-1	-	TRBJ2-3	-	CSARDSGPSGSTDTQYF	TGCAGTGCTAGAGATTCTGGTCCAAGCGGGAGCACAGATACGCAGTATTTT
TRBV7-6	few	TRBJ1-2	-	CASSLEGQGFTYGYTF	TGTGCCAGCAGCTTAGAAGGGCAGGGCTTCACCTATGGCTACACCTTC
TRBV19	few	TRBJ1-1	-	CASSIRAGNTEAFF	TGTGCCAGTAGTATCCGGGCCGGGAACACTGAAGCTTTCTTT
TRBV20-1	-	TRBJ1-2	-	CSARDRGCSDGYTF	TGCAGTGCTAGAGATCGCGGGTGCTCCGACGGCTACACCTTC
TRBV11-2	-	TRBJ2-1	-	CASSLAGVLYNEQFF	TGTGCCAGCAGCCTAGCAGGAGTGCTGTACAATGAGCAGTTCTTC
TRBV29-1	-	TRBJ1-1	TRBD1	CSGMDRVNTEAFF	TGCAGCGGGATGGACAGGGTGAACACTGAAGCTTTCTTT
TRBV4-1	once	TRBJ1-2	-	CASSQDNGYGYTF	TGCGCCAGCAGCCAAGATAACGGCTATGGCTACACCTTC
TRBV6-6	-	TRBJ2-1	-	CASSYSGLGGSYNEQFF	TGTGCCAGCAGTTACTCGGGGCTAGGGGGGTCCTACAATGAGCAGTTCTTC
TRBV19	-	TRBJ1-5	TRBD1	CASSWDRTTPQHF	TGTGCCAGTAGTTGGGACAGAACCACACCCCAGCATTTT
TRBV29-1	few	TRBJ1-2	-	CSVYRDGYTF	TGCAGCGTTTATAGGGACGGCTACACCTTC
TRBV5-4	-	TRBJ2-3	-	CASNLDSTDTQYF	TGTGCCAGCAACCTTGATAGCACAGATACGCAGTATTTT
TRBV18	-	TRBJ2-1	TRBD2	CASSSFTSGHYNEQFF	TGTGCCAGCTCATCCTTTACTAGCGGTCACTACAATGAGCAGTTCTTC